This T cell receptor (beta chain) was identified during a study of post-analysis software for immune sequencing data. As for the study in general: Secondary progressive, relapsing-remitting and progressive-relapsing multiple sclerosis were among the included disease courses.

V trimming: 4 bases; J trimming: 8 bases; junction bases outside the gene matches: 8. The CDR3 totals 15 residues. The germline V gene encodes CDR1 KGHDR and CDR2 SFDVKD. Overall study results and limits: In patients, about 5 TRBV segments were more frequent than in controls, with TRBV5-6, TRBV5-1 and TRBV20-1 among them. Controls significantly exceeded multiple sclerosis patients in normalized Chao1 diversity. The authors found that F measure strongly co-clustered same-batch samples.

Unique molecular identifiers tagged the TCR beta cDNA libraries. In TCRdb, the PCR reads were re-called with MiXCR into one record per CDR3 protein. Of about 200,000 distinct CDR3 sequences listed, over 25% are singletons. The table lists this clonotype with many counts. Its antigen is as yet unknown. This chain connects TRBV24-1 to TRBJ2-1, with 9 bases that match TRBD1. The material sequenced was blood. The source of this sequence is a girl aged 2-17 years with multiple sclerosis. CDR3 sequence: CATSEPGQGKDEQFF. CDR3 nucleotides: TGTGCCACCAGTGAACCCGGACAGGGGAAGGATGAGCAGTTCTTC.